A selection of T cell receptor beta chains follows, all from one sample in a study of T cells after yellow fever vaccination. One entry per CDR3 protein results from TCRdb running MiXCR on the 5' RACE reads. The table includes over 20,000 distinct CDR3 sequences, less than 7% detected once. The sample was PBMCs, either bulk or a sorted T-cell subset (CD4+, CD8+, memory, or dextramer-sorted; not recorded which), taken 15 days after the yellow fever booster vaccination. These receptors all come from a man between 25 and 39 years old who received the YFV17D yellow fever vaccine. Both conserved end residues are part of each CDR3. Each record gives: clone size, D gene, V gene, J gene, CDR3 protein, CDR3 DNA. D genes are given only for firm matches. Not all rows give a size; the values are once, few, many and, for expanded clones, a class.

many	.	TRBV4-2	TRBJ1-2	CASSQDQGRSRRGYTF	TGTGCCAGCAGCCAAGATCAAGGGAGATCCAGACGTGGCTACACCTTC
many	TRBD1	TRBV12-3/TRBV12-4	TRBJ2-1	CASKSDRGGYNEQFF	TGTGCCAGCAAATCAGACAGGGGAGGCTACAATGAGCAGTTCTTC
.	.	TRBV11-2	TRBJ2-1	CASSPWRGAYNEQFF	TGTGCCAGCAGCCCCTGGAGAGGGGCCTACAATGAGCAGTTCTTC
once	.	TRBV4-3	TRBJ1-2	CASSQANRGHANYGYTF	TGCGCCAGCAGCCAAGCAAACCGCGGACATGCTAACTATGGCTACACCTTC
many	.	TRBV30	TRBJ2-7	CASSRGDAYEQYF	TGTGCCTCCAGCAGGGGGGATGCCTACGAGCAGTACTTC
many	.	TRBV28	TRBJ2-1	CASSQPILVNEQFF	TGTGCCAGCAGCCAACCCATACTAGTCAATGAGCAGTTCTTC
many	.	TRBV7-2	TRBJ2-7	CASSWVAAPYEQYF	TGTGCCAGCAGCTGGGTAGCCGCCCCCTACGAGCAGTACTTC
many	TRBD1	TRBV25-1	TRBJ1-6	CASRSQGASPLHF	TGTGCCAGCAGATCACAGGGGGCTTCACCCCTCCACTTT
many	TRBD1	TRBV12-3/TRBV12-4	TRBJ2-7	CASRGQGISEQYF	TGTGCCAGCAGGGGACAGGGGATCAGTGAGCAGTACTTC
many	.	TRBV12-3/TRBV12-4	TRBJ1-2	CASTESAGRRGTF	TGTGCCAGCACCGAATCGGCAGGGAGGAGAGGCACCTTC
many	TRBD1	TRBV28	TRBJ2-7	CASSSGQGGEQYF	TGTGCCAGCAGCTCCGGACAGGGGGGCGAGCAGTACTTC
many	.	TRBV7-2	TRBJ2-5	CASSLARQETQYF	TGTGCCAGCAGCTTAGCGCGACAAGAGACCCAGTACTTC
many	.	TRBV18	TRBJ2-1	CASSLESEQFF	TGTGCCAGCTCACTAGAGTCCGAGCAGTTCTTC
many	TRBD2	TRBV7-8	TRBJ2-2	CASSSTGTTTGELFF	TGTGCCAGCAGCTCCACCGGGACTACCACCGGGGAGCTGTTTTTT
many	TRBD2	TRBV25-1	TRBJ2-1	CASSGGTSRVNNEQFF	TGTGCCAGCAGTGGAGGGACTAGCCGGGTCAACAATGAGCAGTTCTTC
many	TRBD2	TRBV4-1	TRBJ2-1	CASSQASGRTNEQFF	TGCGCCAGCAGCCAAGCTAGCGGGAGAACCAATGAGCAGTTCTTC
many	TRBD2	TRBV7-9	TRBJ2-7	CASSETSERPGGYEQYF	TGTGCCAGCAGCGAAACTAGCGAGAGGCCCGGGGGCTACGAGCAGTACTTC
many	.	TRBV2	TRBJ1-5	CASGPPEDNQPQHF	TGTGCCAGCGGTCCACCCGAGGACAATCAGCCCCAGCATTTT
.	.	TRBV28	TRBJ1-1	CASGTGDTEAFF	TGTGCCAGCGGCACCGGGGACACTGAAGCTTTCTTT
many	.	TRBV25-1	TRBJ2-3	CASSLSGDTDTQYF	TGTGCCAGCAGTCTTAGCGGAGACACAGATACGCAGTATTTT
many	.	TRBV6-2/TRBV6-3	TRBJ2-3	CASSYSTEKSTDTQYF	TGTGCCAGCAGTTACTCGACAGAAAAAAGCACAGATACGCAGTATTTT
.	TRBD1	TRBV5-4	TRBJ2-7	CASTKTGAYEQYF	TGTGCCAGCACTAAGACAGGGGCCTACGAGCAGTACTTC
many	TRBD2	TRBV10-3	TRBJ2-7	CAISDPGLATYEQYF	TGTGCCATCAGTGACCCGGGACTAGCCACCTACGAGCAGTACTTC
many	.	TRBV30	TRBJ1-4	CAWSTALGQIEKLFF	TGTGCCTGGAGTACCGCCCTCGGACAGATTGAAAAACTGTTTTTT
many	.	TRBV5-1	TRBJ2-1	CASSLGGGGANEQFF	TGCGCCAGCAGCTTGGGAGGTGGCGGGGCCAATGAGCAGTTCTTC
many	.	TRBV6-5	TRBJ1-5	CASSYRGSNQPQHF	TGTGCCAGCAGTTACCGGGGGAGCAATCAGCCCCAGCATTTT
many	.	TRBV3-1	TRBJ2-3	CATGRGTGTDTQYF	TGTGCCACCGGCAGGGGTACGGGCACAGATACGCAGTATTTT
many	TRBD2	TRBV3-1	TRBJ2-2	CASSQEGSAGGPNTGELFF	TGTGCCAGCAGCCAAGAGGGATCAGCGGGAGGGCCGAACACCGGGGAGCTGTTTTTT
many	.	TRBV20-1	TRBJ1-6	CSAKRIAYNSPLHF	TGCAGTGCAAAACGGATTGCGTATAATTCACCCCTCCACTTT
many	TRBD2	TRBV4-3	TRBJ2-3	CASSLRTSGRGSTDTQYF	TGCGCCAGCAGCCTCCGGACTAGCGGGAGGGGATCGACAGATACGCAGTATTTT
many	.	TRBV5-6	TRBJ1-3	CASSGSSSGNTIYF	TGTGCCAGCAGCGGGAGCTCCTCTGGAAACACCATATATTTT
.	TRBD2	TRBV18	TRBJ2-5	CASSPVYASGKETQYF	TGTGCCAGCTCACCAGTTTATGCTAGCGGGAAAGAGACCCAGTACTTC
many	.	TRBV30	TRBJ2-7	CAWSPRQVKTDEQYF	TGTGCCTGGAGTCCTAGACAGGTTAAAACCGACGAGCAGTACTTC